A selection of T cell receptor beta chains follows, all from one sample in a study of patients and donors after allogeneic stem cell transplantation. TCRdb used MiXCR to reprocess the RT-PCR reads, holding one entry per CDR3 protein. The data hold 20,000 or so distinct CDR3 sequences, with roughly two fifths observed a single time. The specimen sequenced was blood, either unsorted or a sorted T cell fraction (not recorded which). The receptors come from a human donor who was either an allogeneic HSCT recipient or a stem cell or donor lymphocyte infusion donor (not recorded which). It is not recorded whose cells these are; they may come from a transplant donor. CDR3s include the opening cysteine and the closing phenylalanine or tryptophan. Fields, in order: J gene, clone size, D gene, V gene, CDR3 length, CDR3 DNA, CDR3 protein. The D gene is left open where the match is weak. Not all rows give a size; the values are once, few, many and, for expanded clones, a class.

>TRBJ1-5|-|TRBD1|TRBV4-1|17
TGCGCCAGCAGCCAAGATAGGAGGACAGGGGGGAATCAGCCCCAGCATTTT
CASSQDRRTGGNQPQHF
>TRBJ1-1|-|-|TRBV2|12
TGTGCCAGCAGTGTGGGATCTCCAGAGGCTTTCTTT
CASSVGSPEAFF
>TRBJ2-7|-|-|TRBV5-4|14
TGTGCCAGCAGCTTCGCTAGCGCGACCTACGAGCAGTACTTC
CASSFASATYEQYF
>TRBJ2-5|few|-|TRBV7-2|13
TGTGCCAGCAGCTTAGGGGCTTTGAAGACCCAGTACTTC
CASSLGALKTQYF
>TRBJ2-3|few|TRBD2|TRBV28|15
TGTGCCAGCAGTCCTAGCGGAACTCGCACAGATACGCAGTATTTT
CASSPSGTRTDTQYF
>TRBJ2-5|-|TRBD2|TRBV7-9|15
TGTGCCAGCAGCCGACTAGCGGGAGTCCAAGAGACCCAGTACTTC
CASSRLAGVQETQYF
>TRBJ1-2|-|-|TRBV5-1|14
TGCGCCAGCAGCCTGGTTGGGGGCGGCTATGGCTACACCTTC
CASSLVGGGYGYTF
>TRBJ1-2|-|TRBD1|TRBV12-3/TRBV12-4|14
TGTGCCAGCAGCCCGGGACAGGGTCTCTATGGCTACACCTTC
CASSPGQGLYGYTF
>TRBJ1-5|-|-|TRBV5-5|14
TGTGCCAGCAGCTTGGAACTCCTTAATCAGCCCCAGCATTTT
CASSLELLNQPQHF
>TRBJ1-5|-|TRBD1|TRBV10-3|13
TGTGCCGTACAGGGGGATAGCAATCAGCCCCAGCATTTT
CAVQGDSNQPQHF
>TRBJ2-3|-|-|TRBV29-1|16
TGCAGCGTTGGGGGCCCACAGGGAAGTCGCACAGATACGCAGTATTTT
CSVGGPQGSRTDTQYF